The 17 T cell receptor beta chains presented below share a single source sample, sequenced in a study of radiotherapy plus CTLA-4 blockade in lung cancer. Assay: immunoSEQ multiplex PCR; the TCRdb copy retains only in-frame clones and omits some. The sample holds roughly 30,000 clones, approximately 80% seen once. The sample consisted of peripheral blood, taken from a patient treated with radiotherapy plus ipilimumab. These receptor sequences come from a human donor with non-small cell lung cancer who had stable disease on radiotherapy plus ipilimumab.

The genes are TRBV18 and TRBJ2-7; maybe TRBD1 (7 bases). Per the germline V gene, CDR1 is KGHSH and CDR2 is LQKENI. This CDR3 region has 13 residues. Trimming left V 1 base short and J 7 bases short, with 11 bases between. CDR3 amino acids: CASSPQGAGEQYF. The DNA for the CDR3 is TGTGCCAGCTCACCACAGGGGGCGGGAGAGCAGTACTTC.

The chain uses TRBV5-6 and TRBJ2-7; D is uncertain. Germline V gives CDR1 SGHDT, CDR2 YYEEEE. The CDR3 runs 16 residues. The germline V and J ends were trimmed by 4 bases and 1 base, with 18 bases remaining between them. The CDR3 loop is CASSPRVILGSYEQYF. For the CDR3, the DNA is TGTGCCAGCAGCCCCCGCGTAATTTTGGGGTCCTACGAGCAGTACTTC.

The V and J genes are TRBV18 and TRBJ1-4, with 7 nucleotides matching TRBD1. This CDR3 region has 15 residues. The germline CDR1 and CDR2 sequences are KGHSH and LQKENI. V dropped 4 bases and J dropped 5; count of bases not matched to a gene: 7. CDR3 nucleotide sequence: TGTGCCAGCTCACTAAGACAGGGTTTGAATGAAAAACTGTTTTTT. It translates to CASSLRQGLNEKLFF.

Regarding this clone: Its ends do not fully match the called genes, so a read error is possible. The chain's CDR3 is CVSSTYQSLNTEAFF. CDR3 nucleotide sequence: TGTGTCAGCAGCACCTATCAGAGCCTGAACACTGAAGCTTTCTTT. This chain connects TRBV5-4 to TRBJ1-1; D remains unclear. This CDR3 has 15 residues. Germline CDR1 SGHNT, CDR2 YYREEE (reference sequence). Based on the CDR3 plus reference TRBV5-4 and TRBJ1-1, the full variable domain is ETGVTQSPTHLIKTRGQQVTLRCSSQSGHNTVSWYQQALGQGPQFIFQYYREEENGRGNFPPRFSGLQFPNYSSELNVNALELDDSALYLCVSSTYQSLNTEAFFGQGTRLTVV.

V gene TRBV11-2 combines with J gene TRBJ1-5; D is unresolved. The V end lost 1 base, the J end lost 1 base, and 11 bases lay between the germline ends. Germline V CDR1 and CDR2: SGHAT, FQNNGV. The CDR3 contains 16 residues. The CDR3 DNA reads as TGTGCCAGCAGCTTAGTGTCCGGGTTCAGCAATCAGCCCCAGCATTTT. It is translated as CASSLVSGFSNQPQHF.

V usage is TRBV9 and J usage is TRBJ2-5; 9 positions match TRBD2. V gave up 0 bases and J gave up 5 bases; unmatched junction bases: 8. This CDR3 is 16 amino acids long. The germline V gene encodes CDR1 SGDLS and CDR2 YYNGEE. The CDR3 nucleotides read TGTGCCAGCAGCGTAGCTGGCGGGGGGGCTTGGGAGACCCAGTACTTC. This translates into CASSVAGGGAWETQYF.

The CDR3 here is CAIHGTQQYEQYF. In DNA, the CDR3 is TGTGCCATCCACGGGACTCAGCAATACGAGCAGTACTTC. V is TRBV6-1 and J is TRBJ2-7; perhaps TRBD2 as D (6 bases). Per the germline V gene, CDR1 is MNHNS and CDR2 is SASEGT. V gave up 10 bases and J gave up 4 bases, with 17 bases separating them. The CDR3 sequence is 13 residues long.

The gene calls are TRBV18 and TRBJ1-5, with TRBD1 matching over 7 bases. Germline V gene lookup returns CDR1 KGHSH and CDR2 LQKENI. This CDR3 comprises 15 residues. The trim removed 4 bases at V and 0 bases at J, leaving 3 bases unmatched. The CDR3 DNA is TGTGCCAGCTCACTTGACAGGGATAGCAATCAGCCCCAGCATTTT. It specifies CASSLDRDSNQPQHF.

The J gene is TRBJ2-3, the V gene TRBV5-4; TRBD2 aligns across 10 bases. The germline V gene has CDR1 SGHNT and CDR2 YYREEE (reference sequence). CDR3 length equals 16 residues. After removal of 4 bases from V and 1 base from J, the junction contained 6 bases not matched to a gene. The CDR3 loop reads CASSKGLAMGTDTQYF. CDR3 in DNA: TGTGCCAGCAGCAAGGGACTAGCGATGGGCACAGATACGCAGTATTTT.

J is TRBJ1-5 and V is TRBV18, with unresolved D. Germline V CDR1 and CDR2: KGHSH, LQKENI. The CDR3 is 14 amino acids. Trimming took 2 bases from V and 7 from J, leaving 12 bases between them. CDR3 bases: TGTGCCAGCTCACCATCGGAGGAAGGACAGCCCCAGCATTTT. The encoded protein is CASSPSEEGQPQHF.

The CDR3 protein is CASSIGTARNYGYTF. The CDR3 DNA reads TGTGCCAGCAGCATAGGGACAGCGCGTAACTATGGCTACACCTTC. V gene TRBV9 combines with J gene TRBJ1-2, with 7 nucleotides matching TRBD1. Germline assignment: CDR1 SGDLS and CDR2 YYNGEE. Unmatched junction bases numbered 7, after V lost 4 bases and J lost 1 base. The CDR3 sequence is 15 residues long.

The table lists this clone with a few counts. CDR3 in DNA: TGTGCCAGCAGCTTCGGGGGAAGCCGGGGAAACACCATATATTTT. This sequence encodes CASSFGGSRGNTIYF. The chain recombines TRBV7-8 with TRBJ1-3, with D perhaps matching TRBD1 (5 bases). This CDR3 has 15 residues. Per germline, CDR1 SGHVS and CDR2 FQNEAQ. The V gene lost 3 bases and the J gene lost 4 bases, with 13 bases spanning the gap.

The chain employs TRBV28 and TRBJ1-5; no definite D call. CDR3 length: 16 amino acids. The germline gives CDR1 MDHEN, CDR2 SYDVKM. With 3 bases removed from V and 2 bases from J, the gap between germline ends came to 14 bases. CDR3 bases: TGTGCCAGCAGTTTCGGTCGTCCGTTCGGCAATCAGCCCCAGCATTTT. Its protein is CASSFGRPFGNQPQHF.

V and J are TRBV5-1 and TRBJ1-3; D unclear. Germline assignment: CDR1 SGHRS and CDR2 YFSETQ. The CDR3 length is 17 residues. The V end lost 0 bases, the J end lost 0 bases, and 13 bases lay between the germline ends. The CDR3, as DNA: TGCGCCAGCAGCTTGGGTGCGGGCCTGGCCTCTGGAAACACCATATATTTT. Its protein is CASSLGAGLASGNTIYF.

This clone was picked up a small number of times. The CDR3 loop reads CASRTGAYEQYF. The DNA for the CDR3 is TGTGCCAGCAGGACAGGGGCCTACGAGCAGTACTTC. J is TRBJ2-7 and V is TRBV6-1; 8 bases are shared with TRBD1. The junction had 0 bases not matched to a gene; V was cut back by 6 bases and J by 2 bases. In germline, CDR1 is MNHNS, CDR2 SASEGT. The CDR3 runs 12 residues.

This clone came up once. V and J are TRBV7-2 and TRBJ1-6, with a possible D match to TRBD1 (6 bases). Trimming removed 3 bases at V and 6 bases at J, with 12 bases between. CDR1 SGHTA and CDR2 FQGNSA come from the germline V gene. CDR3 length equals 15 residues. CDR3 coding DNA: TGTGCCAGCAGCTTGACTCAGGGGTTTAATTCACCCCTCCACTTT. Translating gives CASSLTQGFNSPLHF.

CDR3 in amino acids: CASSPSQGASEAFF. The CDR3 DNA reads TGTGCCAGCTCACCTTCACAGGGGGCCTCTGAAGCTTTCTTT. The rearrangement joins TRBV18 to TRBJ1-1, with 9 bases identical to TRBD1. V was pared by 3 bases and J by 6 bases, with 5 bases of the junction left unmatched. Germline assignment: CDR1 KGHSH and CDR2 LQKENI. The CDR3 is made up of 14 amino acids.